These 4 T cell receptor beta chains were all obtained from the same sample, sequenced in a study of T cells in women clearing cervical HPV infection. Method: immunoSEQ multiplex PCR; TCRdb's copy keeps in-frame clones and lacks some. The repertoire table contains 36,000 or so clones. Sequenced input: blood buffy coat. The receptors were sampled from a woman aged 18 to 75 with a cervical HPV16 infection that either progressed to CIN3+ or cleared (not recorded which).

For this clone: The read falls 3 residues short of the CDR3 end, and the missing part is taken from the germline J gene. The J gene is TRBJ1-5, the V gene TRBV30; possible D gene TRBD1, 5 bases. Trimming left V 5 bases short and J 1 base short, with 18 bases between. The CDR3 loop spans 16 amino acids. Germline CDR1 reads GTSNPN; CDR2 reads SVGIG (reference sequence). CDR3 residues: CAWGVRGVASNQPQHF. The part of the CDR3 DNA that was read is TGTGCCTGGGGAGTACGGGGGGTGGCAAGCAATCAGCCC.

Concerning this clone itself: The read ends 3 residues shy of where the CDR3 ends; the end is completed using the germline J gene. The rearrangement uses TRBV2 and TRBJ2-7; D is perhaps TRBD1 (5 bases). The CDR3 totals 13 residues. V dropped 8 bases and J dropped 1 base, with 12 bases sitting between them. Germline V gene lookup returns CDR1 SNHLY and CDR2 FYNNEI. The sequenced part of the CDR3 DNA is TGTGCCAGCTCAGTGGGGCTATCCTACGAG. Translation: CASSVGLSYE. From start to end, the CDR3 is CASSVGLSYEQYF.

A note on this clone: Read data end 3 residues before the CDR3 end; the end is taken from the germline J gene. The V and J genes are TRBV6-1 and TRBJ1-5; TRBD1 aligns across 9 bases. CDR3 length: 15 residues. The germline gives CDR1 MNHNS, CDR2 SASEGT. With V trimmed by 3 bases and J by 6 bases, 6 bases remained unmatched. CDR3 bases read: TGTGCCAGCAGTGATGCCGGACAGGGGTCTCAGCCC. It encodes CASSDAGQGSQP. The entire CDR3 is CASSDAGQGSQPQHF.

Remarks on this clone: The CDR3 is cut off 3 residues early in the read; its end comes from the germline J gene. The chain is built from TRBV5-1 and TRBJ2-2, with 10 bases identical to TRBD2. The CDR3 length is 15 residues. V shed 6 bases and J 4 bases; nucleotides not matched to a gene: 6. CDR1 SGHRS and CDR2 YFSETQ come from the germline V gene. CDR3 DNA (partial): TGCGCCAGCATAGGTGGGACTAGCGTCACCGGGGAG. It codes for CASIGGTSVTGE. The full CDR3 sequence reads CASIGGTSVTGELFF.